These 22 T cell receptor beta chains were all obtained from the same sample, sequenced in a study of technical replicates of blood from a few donors. Clones were read by immunoSEQ multiplex PCR, and TCRdb kept only the in-frame ones, dropping some. This sample carries approximately 70,000 clones, 80% to 95% of them seen once, and the ten largest clones take around 0.42%. The sequenced sample consisted of T cells isolated from PBMCs. All receptors derive from a human donor in good health.

The chain employs TRBV13 and TRBJ2-7; D might be TRBD2 (6 bases). Germline V gene lookup returns CDR1 PRHDT and CDR2 FYEKMQ (reference sequence). The CDR3 contains 14 residues. V lost 6 bases, J lost 1 base, and 13 bases lay in between. The CDR3 DNA reads TGTGCCAGCAGTTACGGCGGGAATTCCTACGAGCAGTACTTC. Translating it yields CASSYGGNSYEQYF.

The count of this clone is one. The rearrangement links TRBV27 to TRBJ2-7; 7 bases align to TRBD1. Trimming at V came to 3 bases and at J to 6 bases, leaving 2 bases not matched to a gene. CDR1 and CDR2 from the germline V gene are MNHEY and SMNVEV (reference sequence). The CDR3 consists of 12 residues. The CDR3 nucleotides are TGTGCCAGCAGTTTGAAGGGGGCCGAGCAGTACTTC. It translates to CASSLKGAEQYF.

The gene calls are TRBV5-1 and TRBJ2-2, with TRBD2 matching over 12 bases. Germline V gene data show CDR1 as SGHRS and CDR2 as YFSETQ. V was clipped by 5 bases and J by 3 bases; unmatched bases: 5. This CDR3 comprises 16 residues. Written as DNA, the CDR3 is TGCGCCAGCAGTCCTAGACTAGCGGGAGACACCGGGGAGCTGTTTTTT. Protein sequence: CASSPRLAGDTGELFF. The whole variable domain, filled in from reference TRBV5-1 and TRBJ2-2, reads KAGVTQTPRYLIKTRGQQVTLSCSPISGHRSVSWYQQTPGQGLQFLFEYFSETQRNKGNFPGRFSGRQFSNSRSEMNVSTLELGDSALYLCASSPRLAGDTGELFFGEGSRLTVL.

V is TRBV5-1 and J is TRBJ2-3; TRBD2 agrees at 10 bases. The V gene end was trimmed by 0 bases and the J gene end by 4 bases; junction bases not matched to a gene: 2. This CDR3 is built from 15 residues. The germline gives CDR1 SGHRS, CDR2 YFSETQ. The CDR3, as DNA: TGCGCCAGCAGCTTGGAAAGCGGGAGGGCAGATACGCAGTATTTT. Encoded protein: CASSLESGRADTQYF.

The V call is TRBV6-5, the J call TRBJ2-7; no reliable D call. Trimming took 5 bases from V and 2 from J, leaving 4 bases between them. CDR1 and CDR2 from the germline V gene are MNHEY and SVGAGI. The CDR3 consists of 11 residues. The CDR3 DNA sequence: TGTGCCAGCAGTACGGCCTACGAGCAGTACTTC. Its translation is CASSTAYEQYF.

This sequence joins TRBV11-1 and TRBJ2-4; D is perhaps TRBD2 (5 bases). Deletions cut 5 bases from V and 2 bases from J, with 16 bases between. The CDR3 has 16 residues. In germline, CDR1 is SGHAT, CDR2 FQDESV (reference sequence). The CDR3 DNA sequence: TGTGCCAGCAGCCCGCTCGGGTGGAGGCCCAAAAACATTCAGTACTTC. Its protein is CASSPLGWRPKNIQYF.

The chain couples TRBV7-2 to TRBJ1-5, with 7 positions matching TRBD1. Germline V gives CDR1 SGHTA, CDR2 FQGNSA. CDR3 length equals 15 residues. Trimming at V came to 1 base and at J to 6 bases, leaving 6 bases not matched to a gene. The CDR3 is CASSLGQGSGQPQHF. The CDR3 DNA follows: TGTGCCAGCAGCTTAGGACAGGGATCGGGTCAGCCCCAGCATTTT.

This clone is termed medium-sized. V is TRBV11-3 and J is TRBJ1-2; 7 nucleotides line up with TRBD1. Per the germline V gene, CDR1 is SGHNT and CDR2 is YENEEA. After removal of 4 bases from V and 4 bases from J, the junction contained 12 bases not matched to a gene. The CDR3 has 16 residues. CDR3 coding DNA: TGTGCCAGCAGCTCCGAGGGGGCCAGGGGAAGCTATGGCTACACCTTC. Its protein product is CASSSEGARGSYGYTF.

The rearrangement uses TRBV7-2 and TRBJ2-1; D is perhaps TRBD2 (6 bases). Germline-derived CDR1 and CDR2 are SGHTA and FQGNSA. The CDR3 spans 13 residues. The V end was cut by 0 bases, the J end by 7 bases, with 7 bases between. CDR3 in amino acids: CASSLAGGNEQFF. CDR3 sequence (DNA): TGTGCCAGCAGCTTAGCGGGAGGAAATGAGCAGTTCTTC.

The chain employs TRBV7-9 and TRBJ2-7; D remains ambiguous. The CDR3 runs to 12 residues. Per germline, CDR1 SEHNR and CDR2 FQNEAQ (reference sequence). V was pared by 2 bases and J by 5 bases, with 7 bases between. CDR3 amino acids: CASSLRSDEQYF. CDR3 DNA: TGTGCCAGCAGCTTAAGGAGCGACGAGCAGTACTTC.

This sequence joins TRBV5-4 and TRBJ1-2; D gene unclear. V was trimmed by 1 base and J by 0 bases, leaving 7 bases between them. The CDR3 is 14 residues long. Germline CDR1 SGHNT, CDR2 YYREEE (reference sequence). The CDR3 region is CASSLPSANYGYTF. Written as DNA, the CDR3 is TGTGCCAGCAGCTTGCCGTCAGCTAACTATGGCTACACCTTC.

In DNA form, the CDR3 reads TGCGCCAGCGGTCTAGCGGGAGTTTCCTACGAGCAGTACTTC. It specifies CASGLAGVSYEQYF. The V and J genes are TRBV10-2 and TRBJ2-7; 10 nucleotides line up with TRBD2. The CDR3 length is 14 residues. Looked up from germline, CDR1 is WSHSY and CDR2 is SAAADI. J lost 1 base, V lost 8 bases, and 5 bases had no gene match.

V gene TRBV6-5 combines with J gene TRBJ2-7; no clear D gene. Germline V gene sequence: CDR1 MNHEY, CDR2 SVGAGI. Trimming removed 0 bases at V and 4 bases at J, with 4 bases between. The CDR3 runs to 12 residues. CDR3 in DNA: TGTGCCAGCAGTTACTCCCCGTACGAGCAGTACTTC. This translates into CASSYSPYEQYF.

The chain employs TRBV5-1 and TRBJ2-1; TRBD2 matches 8 bases. V was pared by 0 bases and J by 15 bases, with 5 bases of the junction left unmatched. Germline V gene lookup returns CDR1 SGHRS and CDR2 YFSETQ. The CDR3 extends over 12 amino acids. CDR3 in amino acids: CASSLAEREWFF. The CDR3 DNA is TGCGCCAGCAGCTTGGCCGAGCGGGAGTGGTTCTTC.

The V gene is TRBV6-5, the J gene TRBJ2-7, with TRBD1 matching 7 bases. The CDR3 contains 14 residues. Per the germline V gene, CDR1 is MNHEY and CDR2 is SVGAGI. Germline trimming cut 2 bases from V and 1 base from J; bases unmatched to any gene: 2. Here the CDR3 DNA reads TGTGCCAGCAGTTACGCGGACAGGTCCTACGAGCAGTACTTC. Translating gives CASSYADRSYEQYF.

The chain combines TRBV25-1 with TRBJ2-2; D unclear. With 3 bases removed from V and 1 base from J, the gap between germline ends came to 6 bases. The CDR3 extends over 14 amino acids. CDR1 is MGHDK, CDR2 SYGVNS, per germline. DNA of the CDR3: TGTGCCAGCAGTGAGACTCTGAACACCGGGGAGCTGTTTTTT. Translation: CASSETLNTGELFF.

The rearrangement joins TRBV5-1 to TRBJ2-7; 10 bases are shared with TRBD2. The V and J ends lost 3 bases and 4 bases, in that order; junction bases with no gene match: 4. Germline values: CDR1 SGHRS, CDR2 YFSETQ. CDR3 length equals 14 residues. Here the CDR3 reads CASSWTSGGYEQYF. CDR3 DNA sequence: TGCGCCAGCAGCTGGACTAGCGGAGGATACGAGCAGTACTTC.

The chain carries TRBV10-2 and TRBJ2-2, with a possible D match to TRBD1 (5 bases). The germline V gene has CDR1 WSHSY and CDR2 SAAADI. This CDR3 has 18 amino acids. V was pared by 0 bases and J by 0 bases, with 14 bases between. The CDR3 DNA sequence: TGCGCCAGCAGTGAGTCTCAGGGCAGCGACACGAACACCGGGGAGCTGTTTTTT. Its translation is CASSESQGSDTNTGELFF.

This chain links TRBV9 with TRBJ2-5; tentatively, D is TRBD1 (5 bases). The V gene's germline CDR1 is SGDLS and CDR2 YYNGEE. V was trimmed by 0 bases and J by 0 bases, leaving 9 bases between them. CDR3 length: 15 amino acids. The CDR3 nucleotides are TGTGCCAGCAGCGTAGATCAAGGGGACCAAGAGACCCAGTACTTC. Translating gives CASSVDQGDQETQYF.

The chain is built from TRBV10-1 and TRBJ2-7, with D possibly matching TRBD1 (5 bases). The germline CDR1 and CDR2 sequences are WNHNN and SYGVQD (reference sequence). This CDR3 spans 14 amino acids. Trimming left V 2 bases short and J 0 bases short, with 8 bases between. CDR3 sequence (DNA): TGCGCCAGCAGTGAGGACAGAGCCTCCTACGAGCAGTACTTC. It is translated as CASSEDRASYEQYF.

The chain carries TRBV11-2 and TRBJ1-1; D might be TRBD1 (6 bases). The V gene lost 7 bases and the J gene lost 6 bases, with 21 bases spanning the gap. The germline V gene encodes CDR1 SGHAT and CDR2 FQNNGV. The CDR3 runs 15 residues. The CDR3 protein is CASNTPGHLIAEAFF. In DNA form, the CDR3 reads TGTGCCAGCAACACACCGGGACATCTAATCGCTGAAGCTTTCTTT. The variable domain in full, with the rest retrieved from reference TRBV11-2 and TRBJ1-1, is EAGVAQSPRYKIIEKRQSVAFWCNPISGHATLYWYQQILGQGPKLLIQFQNNGVVDDSQLPKDRFSAERLKGVDSTLKIQPAKLEDSAVYLCASNTPGHLIAEAFFGQGTRLTVV.

The rearrangement joins TRBV28 to TRBJ1-3; D is ambiguous. V gave up 2 bases and J gave up 0 bases, with 11 bases separating them. The CDR3 runs to 16 residues. Germline V gene lookup returns CDR1 MDHEN and CDR2 SYDVKM. The CDR3 region has the DNA TGTGCCAGCAGTTTACCCCCCTACAGCTCTGGAAACACCATATATTTT. Translating it yields CASSLPPYSSGNTIYF.